The 17 T cell receptor beta chains reported below all come from one sample, sequenced in a study of shared clonotypes between healthy human individuals. Profiling relied on immunoSEQ multiplex PCR, and the TCRdb table lists in-frame clones only, not all of them. The sample consists of some 2 million clones, just under 95% of them appearing once. The naive CD8 fraction comprised CD45RO-negative cells positively selected for CCR7 and excluded terminally differentiated effector memory CD45RA+ cells. The sample comprised naive CD8+ T cells sorted from blood. Receptors originate from a man aged 18-30 years in good health.

This clone was recorded only once. The V call is TRBV7-9, the J call TRBJ1-5, with D maybe TRBD1 (6 bases). Germline assignment: CDR1 SEHNR and CDR2 FQNEAQ (reference sequence). V lost 5 bases and J 4 bases, leaving 15 bases between the germline ends. This CDR3 spans 15 amino acids. The CDR3 spells CASSRGGQGNQPQHF. In nucleotides, the CDR3 is TGTGCCAGCAGCCGAGGGGGGCAAGGGAATCAGCCCCAGCATTTT. Looking up the rest from reference TRBV7-9 and TRBJ1-5 gives the full variable domain: DTGVSQNPRHKITKRGQNVTFRCDPISEHNRLYWYRQTLGQGPEFLTYFQNEAQLEKSRLLSDRFSAERPKGSFSTLEIQRTEQGDSAMYLCASSRGGQGNQPQHFGDGTRLSIL.

The sample holds one count of this clone. The CDR3 bases are TGTGCCAGCAGCCTTTCGTCCAGTACAGATACGCAGTATTTT. Its translation is CASSLSSSTDTQYF. The chain is built from TRBV13 and TRBJ2-3; D is uncertain. Looked up from germline, CDR1 is PRHDT and CDR2 is FYEKMQ (reference sequence). V was pared by 5 bases and J by 3 bases, with 12 bases between. The length of the CDR3 is 14 residues. Together with reference TRBV13 and TRBJ2-3, the CDR3 gives the full variable domain: AAGVIQSPRHLIKEKRETATLKCYPIPRHDTVYWYQQGPGQDPQFLISFYEKMQSDKGSIPDRFSAQQFSDYHSELNMSSLELGDSALYFCASSLSSSTDTQYFGPGTRLTVL.

V and J are TRBV7-9 and TRBJ2-7; no reliable D call. The CDR3 totals 13 residues. Deletions cut 5 bases from V and 2 bases from J, with 10 bases between. Per germline, CDR1 SEHNR and CDR2 FQNEAQ (reference sequence). The CDR3 reads CASSPTLTYEQYF. The CDR3 DNA reads TGTGCCAGCAGCCCGACACTGACCTACGAGCAGTACTTC.

This clone was detected only once. This chain connects TRBV6-6 to TRBJ2-7; 8 bases align to TRBD2. The CDR3 loop spans 15 amino acids. Trimming at V came to 4 bases and at J to 2 bases, leaving 7 bases not matched to a gene. Germline CDR1 is MNHNY and CDR2 is SVGAGI (reference sequence). The CDR3 loop reads CASSSAGGLAYEQYF. CDR3 nucleotide sequence: TGTGCCAGCAGTTCGGCGGGGGGACTAGCCTACGAGCAGTACTTC.

This chain links TRBV5-4 with TRBJ1-1, with TRBD1 as a possible D gene (6 bases). Trimming left V 0 bases short and J 10 bases short, with 22 bases between. CDR1 and CDR2 (germline): SGHNT, YYREEE (reference sequence). The CDR3 loop spans 16 amino acids. CDR3 in amino acids: CASSLDGGIGVLGAFF. Written as DNA, the CDR3 is TGTGCCAGCAGCTTGGATGGGGGCATTGGGGTTCTGGGAGCTTTCTTT.

V gene TRBV9 combines with J gene TRBJ2-3; 14 bases align to TRBD2. With V trimmed by 0 bases and J by 6 bases, 6 bases remained unmatched. Germline CDR1 reads SGDLS; CDR2 reads YYNGEE. The CDR3 consists of 17 residues. The CDR3 sequence: CASSVEGLAGVYDTQYF. The CDR3 DNA reads TGTGCCAGCAGCGTAGAGGGACTAGCGGGGGTGTACGATACGCAGTATTTT.

This rearrangement joins TRBV29-1 to TRBJ2-1; D is possibly TRBD2 (6 bases). Germline CDR1 reads SQVTM; CDR2 reads ANQGSEA. Trimming removed 6 bases at V and 6 bases at J, with 15 bases between. This CDR3 contains 13 residues. The CDR3 loop is CSVRELSTNEQFF. For the CDR3, the DNA is TGCAGCGTCCGGGAGCTTTCCACCAATGAGCAGTTCTTC.

For the CDR3, the DNA is TGTGCCAGCAGCGTATCTAGCGGGCCGCGCTTCGAGCAGTACTTC. Translating it yields CASSVSSGPRFEQYF. The chain carries TRBV7-2 and TRBJ2-7; 8 bases fit TRBD2. V lost 5 bases and J lost 6; bases outside the gene matches: 12. The CDR3 consists of 15 residues. Germline values: CDR1 SGHTA, CDR2 FQGNSA.

As to this clone: Other nucleotide sequences from this sample produce the same CDR3. The V gene is TRBV9, the J gene TRBJ2-2; tentative D call: TRBD2 (5 bases). There are 14 residues in the CDR3. Looked up from germline, CDR1 is SGDLS and CDR2 is YYNGEE. The V and J ends lost 0 bases and 5 bases respectively, with 8 bases between them. The CDR3 loop is CASSVGSGTGELFF. The CDR3 DNA is TGTGCCAGCAGCGTAGGATCGGGGACCGGGGAGCTGTTTTTT.

For this clone: Sequence at one end of the junction differs from germline and may be a read error. The chain joins TRBV7-7 to TRBJ2-2; D call uncertain. The length of the CDR3 is 12 residues. Germline CDR1 and CDR2: SSHAT and FNYEAQ (reference sequence). The CDR3 nucleotides read TGTGCTAGCAGCTCCCTCACCGGGGAGCTGTTTTTT. Its translation is CASSSLTGELFF.

The chain has TRBV9 and TRBJ2-1; D call uncertain. The CDR3 is 12 residues long. V was pared by 0 bases and J by 8 bases, with 6 bases between. Germline V gene data show CDR1 as SGDLS and CDR2 as YYNGEE. DNA of the CDR3: TGTGCCAGCAGCGTAGACGGTGATGAGCAGTTCTTC. Its protein product is CASSVDGDEQFF.

This chain links TRBV6-6 with TRBJ2-3; possible D gene TRBD1, 6 bases. Trimming took off 6 bases at V and 2 bases at J, with 18 bases between the two ends. The germline gives CDR1 MNHNY, CDR2 SVGAGI (reference sequence). The length of the CDR3 is 16 residues. The CDR3 DNA follows: TGTGCCAGCAGGATCAGGGACATCCTTCCCACAGATACGCAGTATTTT. Encoded protein: CASRIRDILPTDTQYF.

J is TRBJ2-6 and V is TRBV6-1, with D unresolved. CDR1 and CDR2 (germline): MNHNS, SASEGT. The V end lost 5 bases, the J end lost 3 bases, and 5 bases lay between the germline ends. The CDR3 length is 13 residues. CDR3 sequence reads: CASSPFGANVLTF. CDR3 DNA: TGTGCCAGCAGTCCTTTTGGGGCCAACGTCCTGACTTTC.

This sequence joins TRBV7-9 and TRBJ2-5, with no clear D. In germline, CDR1 is SEHNR, CDR2 FQNEAQ (reference sequence). CDR3 length equals 15 residues. V was pared by 4 bases and J by 1 base, with 13 bases between. CDR3 in amino acids: CASSWAPGSQETQYF. Here the CDR3 DNA reads TGTGCCAGCAGCTGGGCGCCCGGGTCCCAAGAGACCCAGTACTTC.

The J gene is TRBJ2-5, the V gene TRBV29-1, with 10 bases fitting TRBD1. Looked up from germline, CDR1 is SQVTM and CDR2 is ANQGSEA. V lost 2 bases and J lost 1; bases outside the gene matches: 1. The CDR3 runs to 14 residues. CDR3 sequence: CSVERDRGQETQYF. Written as DNA, the CDR3 is TGCAGCGTTGAACGGGACAGGGGCCAAGAGACCCAGTACTTC. The full variable domain, with the rest looked up from reference TRBV29-1 and TRBJ2-5, is SAVISQKPSRDICQRGTSLTIQCQVDSQVTMMFWYRQQPGQSLTLIATANQGSEATYESGFVIDKFPISRPNLTFSTLTVSNMSPEDSSIYLCSVERDRGQETQYFGPGTRLLVL.

This chain uses TRBV5-1 with TRBJ2-7, with D unclear. The CDR3 runs 15 residues. Germline CDR1 SGHRS, CDR2 YFSETQ. V was cut by 0 bases and J by 4 bases, with 14 bases left in between. The CDR3 here is CASSLAEVVGYEQYF. The CDR3 DNA is TGCGCCAGCAGCTTGGCCGAAGTCGTGGGGTACGAGCAGTACTTC.

This chain connects TRBV5-5 to TRBJ2-1; 9 positions match TRBD1. Unmatched junction bases numbered 4, after V lost 0 bases and J lost 3 bases. CDR1 SGHKS and CDR2 YYEKEE come from the germline V gene (reference sequence). The CDR3 extends over 16 amino acids. Here the CDR3 DNA reads TGTGCCAGCAGCTTGGGGGGACAGGGCATCTACAATGAGCAGTTCTTC. Its translation: CASSLGGQGIYNEQFF.